A selection of T cell receptor beta chains follows, all from one sample in a study of post-analysis software for immune sequencing data. One entry per CDR3 protein results from TCRdb running MiXCR on the PCR reads. The data show 450,000 to 650,000 distinct CDR3 sequences, roughly two fifths seen once. The sequenced material came from blood. The source of these receptors is a girl between 5 and 17 years old with multiple sclerosis. CDR3s include the opening cysteine and the closing phenylalanine or tryptophan. D genes are given only for firm matches. Size is omitted from some rows. Given values are once, few, many or a class for expanded clones.

TRBV30	TRBJ1-2	-	-	TGTGCCTGGAGTAAACCAACGGGCTACACCTTC	CAWSKPTGYTF
TRBV29-1	TRBJ2-1	-	-	TGCAGCGGAACAAAGGGCTCCTACAATGAGCAGTTCTTC	CSGTKGSYNEQFF
TRBV6-1	TRBJ2-6	-	-	TGTGCCAGCAGTGTGACAGTCGATTCTGGGGCCAACGTCCTGACTTTC	CASSVTVDSGANVLTF
TRBV29-1	TRBJ2-7	-	-	TGCAGCGTTGGAGGGGCGGGTGCCGGATACGAGCAGTACTTC	CSVGGAGAGYEQYF
TRBV12-3/TRBV12-4	TRBJ2-5	few	-	TGTGCCAGCAGTTTCGAGGGTCACCAAGAGACCCAGTACTTC	CASSFEGHQETQYF
TRBV6-5	TRBJ2-3	-	-	TGTGCCAGCAGCCGAACTGGGGGGATCCCAGATACGCAGTATTTT	CASSRTGGIPDTQYF
TRBV5-1	TRBJ2-1	-	TRBD1	TGCGCCAGCAGCTCCTCCGGGACAGGGATATCCTACAATGAGCAGTTCTTC	CASSSSGTGISYNEQFF
TRBV4-2	TRBJ2-7	few	TRBD2	TGTGCCAGCAGCCAAGAACTAGCGGGCTACGAGCAGTACTTC	CASSQELAGYEQYF
TRBV29-1	TRBJ2-1	few	-	TGCAGCGTGAGCGGTTCCTATGAGCAGTTCTTC	CSVSGSYEQFF
TRBV5-1	TRBJ2-7	once	TRBD2	TGCGCCAGCAGCGTGGGACTAGCGGGAGATTCCTCCTACGAGCAGTACTTC	CASSVGLAGDSSYEQYF
TRBV7-9	TRBJ2-5	-	-	TGTGCCAGCAGCTCAGAGGGGCCACGGGGGGAGACCCAGTACTTC	CASSSEGPRGETQYF
TRBV29-1	TRBJ2-7	-	-	TGCAGCGTTTCTAACGGAACATCCTACGAGCAGTACTTC	CSVSNGTSYEQYF
TRBV10-3	TRBJ2-7	-	-	TGTGCCATCAGTGAGCGTAGGGGTCCCAACCTCGGGAACGAGCAGTACTTC	CAISERRGPNLGNEQYF
TRBV6-4	TRBJ1-1	once	-	TGTGCCAGCACCACGACAGTCGGTAGCACTGAAGCTTTCTTT	CASTTTVGSTEAFF
TRBV29-1	TRBJ2-5	-	-	TGCAGCGTTGAGAAGGAGGGCGATACTCAAGAGACCCAGTACTTC	CSVEKEGDTQETQYF
TRBV3-1	TRBJ2-5	-	-	TGTGCCAGCAGCCCAGAAGTCAGGGTTAAAGAGACCCAGTACTTC	CASSPEVRVKETQYF
TRBV12-3/TRBV12-4	TRBJ2-1	-	-	TGTGCCAGCAGTTCGATAAACAGAGAGCAGTTCTTC	CASSSINREQFF
TRBV2	TRBJ2-7	-	-	TGTGCCAGCACTCTTAGCTCCTACGAGCAGTACTTC	CASTLSSYEQYF
TRBV7-9	TRBJ2-6	-	-	TGTGCCAGCAGCTTAGCGCCGGACGGGGCCAACGTCCTGACTTTC	CASSLAPDGANVLTF
TRBV6-1	TRBJ2-7	-	-	TGTGCCAGCAGCCAGTATTCCTACGAGCAGTACTTC	CASSQYSYEQYF
TRBV5-1	TRBJ2-3	-	-	TGCGCCAGCAGCTTGGACAGGGCCCCAGATACGCAGTATTTT	CASSLDRAPDTQYF
TRBV6-6	TRBJ2-1	-	TRBD2	TGTGCCAGCAGAGGACTAGCGGCGACCTACAATGAGCAGTTCTTC	CASRGLAATYNEQFF
TRBV29-1	TRBJ1-1	-	-	TGCAGCGTAGGCGAATCTCCCCGAACTGAAGCTTTCTTT	CSVGESPRTEAFF
TRBV5-1	TRBJ2-7	-	-	TGCGCCAGCAGCTCCAAAGCTTCTCCCGGGGGTAAAAATTCCTACGAGCAGTACTTC	CASSSKASPGGKNSYEQYF
TRBV7-9	TRBJ2-7	-	-	TGTGCCAGCAGCTCCTTTCAGGGGGACTCCTACAATGAGCAGTACTTC	CASSSFQGDSYNEQYF
TRBV4-1	TRBJ2-7	-	TRBD1	TGCGCCAGCAGCCAGGGGGACAGGGTGGACGGCGAGCAGTACTTC	CASSQGDRVDGEQYF
TRBV29-1	TRBJ2-6	-	-	TGCAGCGTTGAAGTATGGGGGGGCCATGGGGCCAACGTCCTGACTTTC	CSVEVWGGHGANVLTF
TRBV10-3	TRBJ2-1	few	TRBD2	TGTGCCATCAGGGAAACTAGCGGGAGGGCGATCAATGAGCAGTTCTTC	CAIRETSGRAINEQFF
TRBV30	TRBJ1-1	-	-	TGTGCCTGGATGGAATTAGGACAGTTGAACACTGAAGCTTTCTTT	CAWMELGQLNTEAFF
TRBV6-1	TRBJ2-7	few	-	TGTGCCAGCTTACAAGGGGTACAGGGTTACGAGCAGTACTTC	CASLQGVQGYEQYF
TRBV6-6	TRBJ2-1	few	TRBD1	TGTGCCAGCAGCCCTAGACAGGGGTCTGGCAATGAGCAGTTCTTC	CASSPRQGSGNEQFF
TRBV29-1	TRBJ1-2	few	-	TGCAGCGTTGACCACAGTAACTATGGCTACACCTTC	CSVDHSNYGYTF
TRBV29-1	TRBJ2-7	-	-	TGCAGCGTCGAAGAACCCCTGAGGGGCGAGCAGTACTTC	CSVEEPLRGEQYF
TRBV29-1	TRBJ1-2	once	-	TGCAGCGTTGGACAGAACTATGGCTACACCTTC	CSVGQNYGYTF
TRBV20-1	TRBJ2-5	-	TRBD2	TGCAGTGTGCGGGAGCGAGAGACCCAGTACTTC	CSVRERETQYF
TRBV4-1	TRBJ2-5	few	-	TGCGCCAGCAGCCAAGCTCGCAGGGAAGAGACCCAGTACTTC	CASSQARREETQYF
TRBV6-6	TRBJ2-5	-	-	TGTGCCAGCAGTCCCCGGTTAGCGGAAGGGCCTGTGACCCAGTACTTC	CASSPRLAEGPVTQYF
TRBV4-1	TRBJ2-4	few	TRBD2	TGCGCCAGCAGCCAAGGGGAGCGGGGGAGTAAAAACATTCAGTACTTC	CASSQGERGSKNIQYF
TRBV7-9	TRBJ2-1	-	TRBD2	TGTGCCAGCAGCCCCCTTAGCGGGAGGGCCGTCAATGAGCAGTTCTTC	CASSPLSGRAVNEQFF
TRBV25-1	TRBJ1-2	-	-	TGTGCCAGCAGTTTTTCTACCTACACGGGGGGCTACACCTTC	CASSFSTYTGGYTF
TRBV7-9	TRBJ2-5	few	-	TGTGCCAGCAGCGCTTTAGGGCTAATTCAAGAGACCCAGTACTTC	CASSALGLIQETQYF
TRBV6-6	TRBJ1-1	-	-	TGTGCCAGCAGTTATCTATCCAGGGGAATAAATGAAGCTTTCTTT	CASSYLSRGINEAFF
TRBV29-1	TRBJ2-7	few	-	TGCAGCGTAGTCCCAGGAGACCACGAGCAGTACTTC	CSVVPGDHEQYF
TRBV24-1	TRBJ1-1	-	TRBD1	TGTGCCACCAGTGATTCGAGGACAGGCCACACTGAAGCTTTCTTT	CATSDSRTGHTEAFF
TRBV11-2	TRBJ2-1	-	-	TGTGCCAGCAGCCCTAGTGGCGAGACCAACTACAATGAGCAGTTCTTC	CASSPSGETNYNEQFF